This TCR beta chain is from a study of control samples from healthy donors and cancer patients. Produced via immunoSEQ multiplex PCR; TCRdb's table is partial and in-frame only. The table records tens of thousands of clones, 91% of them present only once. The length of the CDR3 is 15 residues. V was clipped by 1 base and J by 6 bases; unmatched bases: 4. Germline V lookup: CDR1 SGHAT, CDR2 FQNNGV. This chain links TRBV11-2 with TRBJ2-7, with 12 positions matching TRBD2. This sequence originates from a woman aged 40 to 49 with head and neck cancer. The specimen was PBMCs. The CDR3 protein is CASSLGLAGVGEQYF. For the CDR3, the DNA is TGTGCCAGCAGCTTAGGACTAGCGGGAGTGGGCGAGCAGTACTTC.